The 5 T cell receptor beta chains below all came from one sample that was sequenced in a study of T cell repertoires in cytomegalovirus infection. TCRdb re-called the reads through MiXCR, storing one row per CDR3 protein. Altogether around 100,000 distinct CDR3 sequences are present, 30% to 35% being singletons, with the ten largest covering 41%. The antigens for these receptors are not known. The input for sequencing was CD8+ T cells from cultured PBMCs, taken from culture after CMV antigen stimulation. These receptors all stem from a human donor in good health (CMV status not recorded). Some clones in this sample may be carry-over from other donors' samples.

This clonotype occurred a few times. The rearrangement uses TRBV11-2 and TRBJ2-1; the D gene is possibly TRBD1 (6 bases). Germline CDR1 SGHAT, CDR2 FQNNGV. This CDR3 has 15 residues. The V and J ends lost 2 bases and 8 bases respectively, with 16 bases between them. The CDR3 nucleotides read TGTGCCAGCAGCTTACTATCCAGCAGGGGTGATGAGCAGTTCTTC. Amino acid sequence: CASSLLSSRGDEQFF. Full variable domain (missing parts from reference TRBV11-2 and TRBJ2-1): EAGVAQSPRYKIIEKRQSVAFWCNPISGHATLYWYQQILGQGPKLLIQFQNNGVVDDSQLPKDRFSAERLKGVDSTLKIQPAKLEDSAVYLCASSLLSSRGDEQFFGPGTRLTVL.

The chain uses TRBV12-3 or TRBV12-4 and TRBJ2-7, with TRBD2 as a possible D gene (6 bases). Trimming removed 6 bases at V and 3 bases at J, with 12 bases between. The CDR3 totals 13 residues. The DNA for the CDR3 is TGTGCCAGCAGGTGGGGGGTTAGCTACGAGCAGTACTTC. This codes for CASRWGVSYEQYF.

This clonotype was seen a few times. The rearrangement links TRBV6-1 to TRBJ2-7; D gene uncertain. V was pared by 2 bases and J by 2 bases, with 10 bases between. In germline, CDR1 is MNHNS, CDR2 SASEGT. This CDR3 comprises 14 residues. CDR3 sequence: CASSEFLQTYEQYF. Written as DNA, the CDR3 is TGTGCCAGCAGTGAATTCTTACAGACCTACGAGCAGTACTTC.

This clonotype appeared many times. CDR3: CASSIFRGPGNQPQHF. CDR3 bases: TGTGCCAGTAGTATATTCAGGGGGCCTGGCAATCAGCCCCAGCATTTT. This chain connects TRBV19 to TRBJ1-5, with 8 nucleotides matching TRBD1. The CDR3 spans 16 residues. The germline CDR1 and CDR2 sequences are LNHDA and SQIVND (reference sequence). Trimming took 2 bases from V and 2 from J; bases not matched to a gene: 5.

This clonotype was detected ten times or more. This chain links TRBV7-2 with TRBJ1-2, with unresolved D. Trimming took 1 base from V and 1 from J, leaving 7 bases between them. The germline V gene has CDR1 SGHTA and CDR2 FQGNSA. The CDR3 is 14 amino acids. The CDR3 DNA is TGTGCCAGCAGCTTAGGGACTCGTAACTATGGCTACACCTTC. Amino acids: CASSLGTRNYGYTF.